Sequencing of this T cell receptor (beta chain) was carried out in a study of OX40 agonist ivuxolimab in advanced cancers. Looking at the study overall: Anti-PD-1, anti-PD-L1 or anti-CTLA-4 therapy given earlier was allowed, and roughly 40% had some.

Per the germline V gene, CDR1 is MDHEN and CDR2 is SYDVKM. The CDR3 contains 15 residues. The trim removed 3 bases at V and 8 bases at J, leaving 11 bases unmatched. TCRdb's copy holds only in-frame clones and misses some; the assay was immunoSEQ multiplex PCR. There are more than 50,000 clones in the sample; about 94% occur only once, and about 19% lies in the top ten. Any history of autoimmune disease or systemic immunosuppression disqualified patients. Sampled blood was obtained at baseline, cycle 4 day 1, and cycle 7 day 1. This TCR came from an adult with an advanced solid tumor such as melanoma, head and neck, liver or kidney cancer. The chain is built from TRBV28 and TRBJ1-2; 8 nucleotides agree with TRBD1. The sequences come from CD4+ or CD8+ T cells sorted from blood, collected in a trial of the OX40 agonist ivuxolimab. The CDR3 spells CASSFIRDRGLGYTF. Here the CDR3 DNA reads TGTGCCAGCAGTTTTATTAGAGACAGGGGTCTCGGCTACACCTTC.